This T cell receptor (beta chain) was retrieved from a study of blood T cell repertoires in COVID-19. Study at large: Italy, Spain and the United States were the sources of the convalescent and acute COVID-19 samples.

CDR1 MGHRA and CDR2 YSYEKL come from the germline V gene. The ends were cut back, 4 bases at V and 1 base at J, with 16 bases in the middle. The CDR3 has 16 amino acids. Recruits, aged roughly 18 to 89 years, lived in 20 to 30 US areas. Each recovered donor of Cohort 3 presented with two negative PCRs, clearance, or symptom resolution. The authors' processing: Researchers report that nucleated cell counts were estimated from reference gene primer amplification. Clones were sequenced by immunoSEQ multiplex PCR, and TCRdb holds only the in-frame ones, with some missing. V and J calls and clone size are as listed in that table; D and trimming were resolved from the DNA. This table has hundreds of thousands of clones, roughly 85% appearing once.

The clonotype originates from a woman aged 40-49 years who had recovered from COVID-19. The sequenced sample consisted of PBMCs or T cells enriched from blood (not recorded which). This chain links TRBV4-1 with TRBJ2-5, with a weak D call TRBD1 (5 bases). The CDR3 DNA reads TGCGCCAGCAGCCTGTTGATTACAGGTCCCCAAGAGACCCAGTACTTC. Translated, it gives CASSLLITGPQETQYF.